A single sample gave rise to the 5 T cell receptor beta chains below, sequenced in a study of T cell repertoires in cytomegalovirus infection. TCRdb itself ran the reads through MiXCR, one entry per CDR3 protein. The data contain about 700,000 distinct CDR3 sequences, around a third of them singletons. These receptors' targets are unknown. The source material was cultured PBMCs, sampled from culture after CMV antigen stimulation. The receptors come from a human donor in good health (CMV status not recorded). Some clones in this sample may be carry-over from other donors' samples.

This clonotype was seen more than once but under ten times. This chain joins TRBV19 and TRBJ1-1; the D gene is possibly TRBD1 (6 bases). Germline-derived CDR1 and CDR2 are LNHDA and SQIVND (reference sequence). V gave up 9 bases and J gave up 5 bases, with 16 bases separating them. There are 13 residues in the CDR3. CDR3 in DNA: TGTGCCAGCGCTACAGGGACTGGGACTGAAGCTTTCTTT. Translation: CASATGTGTEAFF.

V and J are TRBV7-8 and TRBJ2-2; D gene unclear. Trimming shortened V by 5 bases and J by 8 bases, and 9 bases separated the two germline ends. The CDR3 runs to 12 residues. The germline gives CDR1 SGHVS, CDR2 FQNEAQ. CDR3 amino acids: CASSPREGELFF. The CDR3 coding sequence is TGTGCCAGCAGCCCCAGAGAGGGGGAGCTGTTTTTT.

The J gene is TRBJ1-5, the V gene TRBV30; D is perhaps TRBD1 (6 bases). This CDR3 has 14 amino acids. V lost 5 bases, J lost 1 base, and 12 bases lay in between. The germline gives CDR1 GTSNPN, CDR2 SVGIG (reference sequence). CDR3 coding DNA: TGTGCCTGGTCGTGGGGGGCGAGCAATCAGCCCCAGCATTTT. It yields the protein CAWSWGASNQPQHF.

This clonotype was counted a few times. This chain uses TRBV20-1 with TRBJ1-1; D gene uncertain. Looked up from germline, CDR1 is DFQATT and CDR2 is SNEGSKA (reference sequence). V was pared by 0 bases and J by 0 bases, with 11 bases between. The CDR3 totals 15 residues. The CDR3 DNA follows: TGCAGTGCTAGAGATCTTAGACGGTTGAACACTGAAGCTTTCTTT. Its translation is CSARDLRRLNTEAFF.

Ten or more counts support this clonotype. The rearrangement uses TRBV7-2 and TRBJ1-1; D perhaps matches TRBD1 (6 bases). Trimming left V 3 bases short and J 5 bases short, with 10 bases between. Germline V gene data show CDR1 as SGHTA and CDR2 as FQGNSA. The CDR3 is 13 amino acids. The CDR3 nucleotides read TGTGCCAGCAGCTTTAAAGGGGGAACTGAAGCTTTCTTT. Translation gives CASSFKGGTEAFF.